This passage covers 2 T cell receptor beta chains from one sample sequenced in a study of identical twins (dated by TCRdb to between 2015 and 2016). Receptors were amplified or captured by 5' RACE. Instrument used: Illumina HiSeq 2000. The public reads were reprocessed in TCRdb via fastp at Q25 and MiXCR, keeping in-frame beta chains. Every distinct CDR3 protein forms one entry, paired with its most common genes and DNA. Counted in this sample were fewer than 250,000 distinct CDR3 sequences; approximately 7.8% of them appeared once. The leading ten clones occupy around 5% of the sample. This sample also appeared in a second study, on yellow fever vaccine responses in identical twins.

Material: CD8+ T cells sorted from blood. The receptors come from a woman younger than 35 in good health.

This clonotype has just a few counts. The chain links TRBV12-3 or TRBV12-4 to TRBJ2-1; D possibly corresponds to TRBD2 (6 bases). The CDR3 is 13 amino acids. V lost 1 base and J 8 bases, leaving 9 bases between the germline ends. CDR3 protein: CASSLGGVDEQFF. The CDR3 bases are TGTGCCAGCAGTTTAGGGGGGGTCGATGAGCAGTTCTTC.

The chain links TRBV9 to TRBJ2-2; no definite D call. This CDR3 region has 11 residues. Germline V gives CDR1 SGDLS, CDR2 YYNGEE. V was shortened by 7 bases and J by 6 bases, with 7 bases between the two germline ends. CDR3 nucleotide sequence: TGTGCCAGCGAGTGGGCCGGGGAGCTGTTTTTT. Translated: CASEWAGELFF.